Listed below are T cell receptor beta chains from one sample, sequenced in a study of Graves' ophthalmopathy and Graves' hyperthyroidism. TCRdb fed the multiplex PCR reads into MiXCR, producing one record per CDR3 protein. Among about 480,000 distinct CDR3 sequences listed, approximately 15% were seen once. The sample was blood. The receptor source for this set is a young woman with Graves' ophthalmopathy. CDR3s leave out the opening cysteine and the closing phenylalanine or tryptophan. The order of the fields is V gene, J gene, CDR3 protein.

V: TRBV7-9
J: TRBJ2-7
CDR3: ASSSSGNTYEQY

V: TRBV19
J: TRBJ1-5
CDR3: ASSTGQVNQPQH

V: TRBV19
J: TRBJ1-2
CDR3: ASSIETDYGYT

V: TRBV15
J: TRBJ2-7
CDR3: ATSRGDRRIYEQY

V: TRBV12-3/TRBV12-4
J: TRBJ1-6
CDR3: ASSIHPGDSPLH

V: TRBV6-1
J: TRBJ1-2
CDR3: ASSDRRDASHGYT

V: TRBV28
J: TRBJ1-2
CDR3: ASSIWQGTYGYT

V: TRBV12-3/TRBV12-4
J: TRBJ1-2
CDR3: ASRRDTGNYGYT

V: TRBV2
J: TRBJ1-5
CDR3: ASRKESNQPQH

V: TRBV12-3/TRBV12-4
J: TRBJ2-5
CDR3: ASSLVWVGETQY

V: TRBV20-1
J: TRBJ2-5
CDR3: SATGIKETQY

V: TRBV6-2/TRBV6-3
J: TRBJ2-5
CDR3: ASRWLQETQY

V: TRBV18
J: TRBJ1-1
CDR3: ASSPPNGNTEAF

V: TRBV2
J: TRBJ2-2
CDR3: ASSEVGGSAGELF

V: TRBV28
J: TRBJ1-1
CDR3: ASSLSSNTEAF

V: TRBV5-1
J: TRBJ2-7
CDR3: ASSLASGLAGEQY

V: TRBV6-5
J: TRBJ2-5
CDR3: ASSSTGTGPQETQY

V: TRBV28
J: TRBJ2-7
CDR3: ASRDSLGYEQY

V: TRBV28
J: TRBJ1-2
CDR3: ASSFSPGQGANYGYT

V: TRBV7-9
J: TRBJ1-2
CDR3: ASSLTGGTNYGYT

V: TRBV7-3
J: TRBJ1-1
CDR3: ASSLGPRNTEAF

V: TRBV7-9
J: TRBJ1-1
CDR3: ASTSLGRVTEAF

V: TRBV6-5
J: TRBJ2-7
CDR3: ASSFTDRPPYYEQY

V: TRBV5-1
J: TRBJ1-2
CDR3: ASSYLSGVVYGYT

V: TRBV12-3/TRBV12-4
J: TRBJ1-1
CDR3: ASTLVLNTEAF

V: TRBV10-3
J: TRBJ2-2
CDR3: ATMNPGNTGELF

V: TRBV7-8
J: TRBJ2-5
CDR3: ASSTPRVGETQY

V: TRBV12-3/TRBV12-4
J: TRBJ2-5
CDR3: ASSDRSVWETQY

V: TRBV20-1
J: TRBJ2-7
CDR3: SAIGQISYEQY

V: TRBV7-8
J: TRBJ2-1
CDR3: ASTLSASSYNEQF

V: TRBV28
J: TRBJ2-7
CDR3: ASSGPNPYEQY

V: TRBV6-5
J: TRBJ2-7
CDR3: ASSTSGVHEQY

V: TRBV27
J: TRBJ2-2
CDR3: ASTTGQENTGELF

V: TRBV28
J: TRBJ1-1
CDR3: ASSLGGLWNTEAF

V: TRBV28
J: TRBJ1-1
CDR3: ASSYANTEAF

V: TRBV12-3/TRBV12-4
J: TRBJ1-5
CDR3: ASSLQGKNQPQH

V: TRBV11-2
J: TRBJ2-7
CDR3: ASSRTGFYYEQY

V: TRBV6-1
J: TRBJ2-7
CDR3: ASSAAAPGQLTYEQY

V: TRBV28
J: TRBJ2-5
CDR3: ASTQGTETQY

V: TRBV12-3/TRBV12-4
J: TRBJ2-7
CDR3: ASSLAQAWKQY

V: TRBV4-2
J: TRBJ2-5
CDR3: ASSQEDSRQETQY

V: TRBV6-5
J: TRBJ1-2
CDR3: ASSYSSGGYGYT

V: TRBV6-1
J: TRBJ2-7
CDR3: ASSVLLGGDTPYEQY

V: TRBV28
J: TRBJ1-1
CDR3: ASSLSLTGGTEAF